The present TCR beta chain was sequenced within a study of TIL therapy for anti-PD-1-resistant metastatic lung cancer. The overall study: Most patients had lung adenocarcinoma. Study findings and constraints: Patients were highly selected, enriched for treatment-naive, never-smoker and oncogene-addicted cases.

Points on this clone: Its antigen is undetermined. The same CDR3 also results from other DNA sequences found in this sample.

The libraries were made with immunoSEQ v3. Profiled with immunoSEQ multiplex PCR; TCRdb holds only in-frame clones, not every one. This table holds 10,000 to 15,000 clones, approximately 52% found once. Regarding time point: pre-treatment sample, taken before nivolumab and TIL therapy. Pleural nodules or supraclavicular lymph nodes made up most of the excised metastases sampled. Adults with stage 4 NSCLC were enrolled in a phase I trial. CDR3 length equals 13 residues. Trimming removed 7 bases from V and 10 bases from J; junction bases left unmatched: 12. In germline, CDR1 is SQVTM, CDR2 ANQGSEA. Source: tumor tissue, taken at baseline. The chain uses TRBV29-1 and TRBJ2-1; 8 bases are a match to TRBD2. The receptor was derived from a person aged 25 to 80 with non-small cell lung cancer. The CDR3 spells CSGRTGGAGEQFF. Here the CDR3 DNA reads TGCAGCGGAAGGACCGGGGGGGCGGGGGAGCAGTTCTTC.